Listed here are 8 T cell receptor beta chains from one sample, sequenced in a study of control samples from healthy donors and cancer patients. Using immunoSEQ multiplex PCR, the repertoire was profiled, and TCRdb retains in-frame clones only, with some absent. The sample carries approximately 150,000 clones, 89% recorded once. The sequencing sample was made of blood. These receptor sequences come from a man aged 25 to 40 in good health.

The chain carries TRBV5-1 and TRBJ2-1, with D possibly being TRBD1 (5 bases). V dropped 2 bases and J dropped 4 bases, with 13 bases sitting between them. CDR3 length: 15 amino acids. Germline CDR1 and CDR2: SGHRS and YFSETQ. CDR3 in amino acids: CASSFRPTAYNEQFF. Written as DNA, the CDR3 is TGCGCCAGCAGCTTCCGCCCGACAGCTTACAATGAGCAGTTCTTC. The full variable domain, rest sourced from reference TRBV5-1 and TRBJ2-1, is KAGVTQTPRYLIKTRGQQVTLSCSPISGHRSVSWYQQTPGQGLQFLFEYFSETQRNKGNFPGRFSGRQFSNSRSEMNVSTLELGDSALYLCASSFRPTAYNEQFFGPGTRLTVL.

The CDR3 nucleotides are TGTGCCAGCAGCGGGGGAGGGCCTGGAGAGACCCAGTACTTC. Its translation: CASSGGGPGETQYF. The chain employs TRBV9 and TRBJ2-5, with TRBD2 matching over 7 bases. CDR1 SGDLS and CDR2 YYNGEE come from the germline V gene. The trim removed 3 bases at V and 4 bases at J, leaving 6 bases unmatched. The CDR3 length is 14 residues.

This chain links TRBV6-2 or TRBV6-3 with TRBJ2-3; 13 positions agree with TRBD2. V dropped 5 bases and J dropped 1; count of bases not matched to a gene: 12. CDR1 is MNHEY and CDR2 is SVGEGT in the germline V gene. This CDR3 is 19 amino acids long. As DNA, the CDR3 is TGTGCCAGCAGTGATTCCGGGACTAGCGGGACCTATCGCACAGATACGCAGTATTTT. Protein product: CASSDSGTSGTYRTDTQYF.

The J gene is TRBJ1-2, the V gene TRBV13; no definite D call. The CDR3 has 19 residues. The germline gives CDR1 PRHDT, CDR2 FYEKMQ (reference sequence). Deletions cut 0 bases from V and 0 bases from J, with 20 bases between. The CDR3 is CASSLGPSGYLGSNYGYTF. CDR3 sequence (DNA): TGTGCCAGCAGCTTAGGCCCTTCGGGCTACTTAGGGTCTAACTATGGCTACACCTTC.

This clone was seen once. The chain uses TRBV12-3 or TRBV12-4 and TRBJ2-3; 8 positions match TRBD2. V shed 4 bases, J shed 11 bases, and the junction held 5 bases outside the gene matches. CDR3 size: 12 residues. DNA for the CDR3: TGTGCCAGCAGTTCAAGCGGGAGTCTGCAGTATTTT. Encoded protein: CASSSSGSLQYF.

In the case of this clone: The sample carries other DNA sequences with the same CDR3. V gene TRBV6-5 combines with J gene TRBJ2-7, with D tentatively TRBD1 or TRBD2 (5 bases each). The ends were cut back, 6 bases at V and 3 bases at J, with 9 bases in the middle. CDR1 is MNHEY, CDR2 SVGAGI, per germline. The CDR3 sequence is 12 residues long. The CDR3 is CASSSGSYEQYF. The CDR3 nucleotides read TGTGCCAGCAGCTCAGGGAGCTACGAGCAGTACTTC.

V usage is TRBV14 and J usage is TRBJ1-2; the D gene is possibly TRBD1 (5 bases). This CDR3 contains 15 residues. The germline CDR1 and CDR2 sequences are SGHDN and FVKESK. V was trimmed by 2 bases and J by 5 bases, leaving 15 bases between them. CDR3 coding DNA: TGTGCCAGCAGCCAAACCCCGGTGAAGGGGTATGGCTACACCTTC. Translating gives CASSQTPVKGYGYTF.

The chain carries TRBV6-2 or TRBV6-3 and TRBJ2-7; possible D gene TRBD2, 6 bases. Germline-derived CDR1 and CDR2 are MNHEY and SVGEGT. Trimming left V 7 bases short and J 6 bases short, with 19 bases between. This CDR3 has 14 residues. CDR3 DNA: TGTGCCAGCAACCCCTTACCGGGAGACGGCGAGCAGTACTTC. Amino acids: CASNPLPGDGEQYF.